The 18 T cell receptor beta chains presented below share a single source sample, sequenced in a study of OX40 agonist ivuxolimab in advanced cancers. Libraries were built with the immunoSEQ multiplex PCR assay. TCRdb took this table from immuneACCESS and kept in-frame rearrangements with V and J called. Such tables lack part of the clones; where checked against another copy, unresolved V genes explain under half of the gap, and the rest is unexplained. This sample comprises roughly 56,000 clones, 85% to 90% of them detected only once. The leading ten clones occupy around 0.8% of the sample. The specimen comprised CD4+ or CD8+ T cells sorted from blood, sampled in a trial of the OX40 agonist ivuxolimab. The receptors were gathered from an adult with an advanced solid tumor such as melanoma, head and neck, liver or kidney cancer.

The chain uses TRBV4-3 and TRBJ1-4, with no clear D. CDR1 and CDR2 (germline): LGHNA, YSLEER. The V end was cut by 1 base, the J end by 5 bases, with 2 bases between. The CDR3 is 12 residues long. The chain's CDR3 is CASSQGNEKLFF. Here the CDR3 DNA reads TGCGCCAGCAGCCAAGGGAATGAAAAACTGTTTTTT.

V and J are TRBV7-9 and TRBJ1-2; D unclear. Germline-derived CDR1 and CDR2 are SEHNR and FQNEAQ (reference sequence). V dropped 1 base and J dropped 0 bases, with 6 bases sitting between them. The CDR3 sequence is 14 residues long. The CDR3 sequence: CASSLDTANYGYTF. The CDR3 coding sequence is TGTGCCAGCAGCTTAGACACTGCTAACTATGGCTACACCTTC. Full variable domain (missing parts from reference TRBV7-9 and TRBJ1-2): DTGVSQNPRHKITKRGQNVTFRCDPISEHNRLYWYRQTLGQGPEFLTYFQNEAQLEKSRLLSDRFSAERPKGSFSTLEIQRTEQGDSAMYLCASSLDTANYGYTFGSGTRLTVV.

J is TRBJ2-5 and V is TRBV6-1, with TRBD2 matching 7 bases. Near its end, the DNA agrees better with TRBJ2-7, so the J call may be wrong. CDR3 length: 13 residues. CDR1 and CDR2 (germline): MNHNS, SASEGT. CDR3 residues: CATFGGGNYEQYF. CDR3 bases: TGTGCCACCTTTGGGGGGGGGAACTACGAGCAGTACTTC.

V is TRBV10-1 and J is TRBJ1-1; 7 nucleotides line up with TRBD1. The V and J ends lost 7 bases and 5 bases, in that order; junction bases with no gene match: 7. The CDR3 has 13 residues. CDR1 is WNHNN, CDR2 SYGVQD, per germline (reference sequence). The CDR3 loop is CASKPGTDTEAFF. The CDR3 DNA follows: TGCGCCAGCAAACCAGGGACAGATACTGAAGCTTTCTTT.

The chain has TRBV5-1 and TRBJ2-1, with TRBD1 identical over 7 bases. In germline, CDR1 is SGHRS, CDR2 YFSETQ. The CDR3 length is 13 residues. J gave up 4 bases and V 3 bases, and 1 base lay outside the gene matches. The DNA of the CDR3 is TGCGCCAGCAGCTGGGGACAGTACAATGAGCAGTTCTTC. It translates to CASSWGQYNEQFF.

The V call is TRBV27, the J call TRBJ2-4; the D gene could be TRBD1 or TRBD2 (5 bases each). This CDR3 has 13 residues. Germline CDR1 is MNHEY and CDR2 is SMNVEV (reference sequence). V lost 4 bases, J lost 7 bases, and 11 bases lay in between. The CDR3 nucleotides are TGTGCCAGCAGTTGGTCGGGGCTGAACATTCAGTACTTC. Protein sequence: CASSWSGLNIQYF.

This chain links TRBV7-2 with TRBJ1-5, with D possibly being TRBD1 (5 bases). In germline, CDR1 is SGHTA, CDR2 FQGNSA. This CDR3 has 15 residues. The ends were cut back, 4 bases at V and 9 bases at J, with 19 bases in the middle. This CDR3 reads CASSSQTDPIWPQHF. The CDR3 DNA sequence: TGTGCCAGCAGCTCTCAGACAGATCCCATATGGCCCCAGCATTTT. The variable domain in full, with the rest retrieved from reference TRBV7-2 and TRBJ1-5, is GAGVSQSPSNKVTEKGKDVELRCDPISGHTALYWYRQSLGQGLEFLIYFQGNSAPDKSGLPSDRFSAERTGGSVSTLTIQRTQQEDSAVYLCASSSQTDPIWPQHFGDGTRLSIL.

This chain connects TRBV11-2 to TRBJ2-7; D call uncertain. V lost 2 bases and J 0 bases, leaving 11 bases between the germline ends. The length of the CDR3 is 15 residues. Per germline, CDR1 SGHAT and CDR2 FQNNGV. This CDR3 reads CASSLPNMYSYEQYF. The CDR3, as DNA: TGTGCCAGCAGCTTACCCAACATGTACTCCTACGAGCAGTACTTC.

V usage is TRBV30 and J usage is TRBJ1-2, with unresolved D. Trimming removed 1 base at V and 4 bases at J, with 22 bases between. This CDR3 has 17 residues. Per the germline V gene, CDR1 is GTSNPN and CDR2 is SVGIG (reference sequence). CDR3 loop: CAWSGRMSDAGFYGYTF. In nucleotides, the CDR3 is TGTGCCTGGAGTGGGCGGATGTCCGATGCGGGGTTCTATGGCTACACCTTC.

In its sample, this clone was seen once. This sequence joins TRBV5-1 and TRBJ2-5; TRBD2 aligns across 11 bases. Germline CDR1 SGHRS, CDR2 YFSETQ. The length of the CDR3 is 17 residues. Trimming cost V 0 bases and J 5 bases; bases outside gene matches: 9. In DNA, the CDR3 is TGCGCCAGCAGCTTGGGTTATAGCGGGGGGGCCAGTGAGACCCAGTACTTC. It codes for CASSLGYSGGASETQYF.

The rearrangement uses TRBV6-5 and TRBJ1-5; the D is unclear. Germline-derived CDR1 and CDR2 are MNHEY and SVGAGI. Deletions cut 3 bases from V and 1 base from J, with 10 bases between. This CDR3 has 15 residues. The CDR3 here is CASSYRGGSNQPQHF. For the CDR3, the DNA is TGTGCCAGCAGTTATCGAGGAGGGAGCAATCAGCCCCAGCATTTT.

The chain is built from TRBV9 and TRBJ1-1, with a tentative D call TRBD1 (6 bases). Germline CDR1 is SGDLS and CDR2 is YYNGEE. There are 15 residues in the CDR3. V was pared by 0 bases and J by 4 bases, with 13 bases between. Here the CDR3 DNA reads TGTGCCAGCAGCGTAGTCCCGGGGGCTAGCACTGAAGCTTTCTTT. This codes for CASSVVPGASTEAFF.

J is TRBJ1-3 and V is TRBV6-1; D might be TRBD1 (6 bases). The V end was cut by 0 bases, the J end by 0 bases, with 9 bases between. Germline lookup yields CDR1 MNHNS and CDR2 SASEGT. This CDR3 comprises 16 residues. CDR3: CASSEAQGGSGNTIYF. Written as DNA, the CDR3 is TGTGCCAGCAGTGAAGCGCAAGGGGGCTCTGGAAACACCATATATTTT.

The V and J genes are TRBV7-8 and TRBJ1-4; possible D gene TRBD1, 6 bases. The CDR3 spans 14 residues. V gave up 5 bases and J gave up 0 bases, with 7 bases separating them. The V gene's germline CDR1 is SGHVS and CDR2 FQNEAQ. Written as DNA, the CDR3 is TGTGCCAGCAGCGGACAGACAACTAATGAAAAACTGTTTTTT. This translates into CASSGQTTNEKLFF.

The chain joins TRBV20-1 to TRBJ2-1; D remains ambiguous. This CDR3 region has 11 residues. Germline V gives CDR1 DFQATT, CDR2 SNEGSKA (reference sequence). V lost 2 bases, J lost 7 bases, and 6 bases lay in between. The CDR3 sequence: CSARKVNEQFF. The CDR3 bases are TGCAGTGCTAGAAAAGTTAATGAGCAGTTCTTC.

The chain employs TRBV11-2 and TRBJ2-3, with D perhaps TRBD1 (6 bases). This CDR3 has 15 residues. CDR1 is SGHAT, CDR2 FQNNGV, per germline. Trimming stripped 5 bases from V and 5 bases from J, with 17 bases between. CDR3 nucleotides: TGTGCCAGCAGCCCCTGGCAGGGGAGTAGAGATACGCAGTATTTT. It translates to CASSPWQGSRDTQYF.

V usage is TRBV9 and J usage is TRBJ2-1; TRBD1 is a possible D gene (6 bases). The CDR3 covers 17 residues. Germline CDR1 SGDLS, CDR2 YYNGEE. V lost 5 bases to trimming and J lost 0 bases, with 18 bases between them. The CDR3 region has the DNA TGTGCCAGCAGGCCCCCAGACGTCAGGGGCTCCTACAATGAGCAGTTCTTC. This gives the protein CASRPPDVRGSYNEQFF.

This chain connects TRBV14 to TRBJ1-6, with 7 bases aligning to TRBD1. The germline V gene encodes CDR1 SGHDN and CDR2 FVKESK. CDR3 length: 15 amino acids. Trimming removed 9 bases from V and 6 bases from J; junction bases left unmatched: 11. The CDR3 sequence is CASSPPGQSNSPLHF. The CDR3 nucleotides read TGTGCCAGTTCCCCACCGGGACAGTCTAATTCACCCCTCCACTTT. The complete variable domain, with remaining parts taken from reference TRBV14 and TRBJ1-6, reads EAGVTQFPSHSVIEKGQTVTLRCDPISGHDNLYWYRRVMGKEIKFLLHFVKESKQDESGMPNNRFLAERTGGTYSTLKVQPAELEDSGVYFCASSPPGQSNSPLHFGNGTRLTVT.